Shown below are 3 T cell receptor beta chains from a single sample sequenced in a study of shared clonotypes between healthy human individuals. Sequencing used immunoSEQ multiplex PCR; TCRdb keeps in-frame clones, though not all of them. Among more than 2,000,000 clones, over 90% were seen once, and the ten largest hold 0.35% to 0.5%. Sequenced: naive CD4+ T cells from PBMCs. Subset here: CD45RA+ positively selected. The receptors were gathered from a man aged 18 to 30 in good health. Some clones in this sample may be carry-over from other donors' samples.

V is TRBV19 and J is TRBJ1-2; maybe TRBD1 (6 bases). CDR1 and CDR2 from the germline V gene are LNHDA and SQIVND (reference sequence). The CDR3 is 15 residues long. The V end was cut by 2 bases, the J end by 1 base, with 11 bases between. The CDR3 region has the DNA TGTGCCAGTAGTATAACCGGGACACTTAACTATGGCTACACCTTC. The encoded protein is CASSITGTLNYGYTF.

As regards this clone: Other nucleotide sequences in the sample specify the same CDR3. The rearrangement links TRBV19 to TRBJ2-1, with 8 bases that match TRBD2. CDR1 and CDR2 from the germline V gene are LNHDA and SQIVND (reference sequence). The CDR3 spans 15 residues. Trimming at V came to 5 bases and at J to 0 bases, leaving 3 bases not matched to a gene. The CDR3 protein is CASSVSGSSYNEQFF. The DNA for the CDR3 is TGTGCCAGTAGTGTGAGCGGGAGCTCCTACAATGAGCAGTTCTTC.

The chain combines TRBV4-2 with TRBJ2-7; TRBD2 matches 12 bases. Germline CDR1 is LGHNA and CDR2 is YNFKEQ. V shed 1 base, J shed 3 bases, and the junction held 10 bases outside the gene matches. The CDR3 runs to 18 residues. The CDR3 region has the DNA TGTGCCAGCAGCCAAGGGGGTCTAGCGGGAGGGAAATTCTACGAGCAGTACTTC. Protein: CASSQGGLAGGKFYEQYF.